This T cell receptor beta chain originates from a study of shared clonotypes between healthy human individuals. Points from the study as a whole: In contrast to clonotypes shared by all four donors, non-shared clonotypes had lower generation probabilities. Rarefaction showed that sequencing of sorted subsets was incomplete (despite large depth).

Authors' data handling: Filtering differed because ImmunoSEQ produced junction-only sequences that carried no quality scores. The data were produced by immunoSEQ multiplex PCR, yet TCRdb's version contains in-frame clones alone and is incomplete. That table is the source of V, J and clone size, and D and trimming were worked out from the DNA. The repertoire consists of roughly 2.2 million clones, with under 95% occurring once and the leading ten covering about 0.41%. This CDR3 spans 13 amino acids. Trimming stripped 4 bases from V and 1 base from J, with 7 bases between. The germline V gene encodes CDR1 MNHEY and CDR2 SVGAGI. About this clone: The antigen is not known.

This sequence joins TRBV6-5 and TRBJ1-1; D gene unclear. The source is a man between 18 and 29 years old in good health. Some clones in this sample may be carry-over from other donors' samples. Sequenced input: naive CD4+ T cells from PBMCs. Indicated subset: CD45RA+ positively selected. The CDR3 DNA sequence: TGTGCCAGCAGTTTGAGACGGAACACTGAAGCTTTCTTT. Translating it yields CASSLRRNTEAFF.